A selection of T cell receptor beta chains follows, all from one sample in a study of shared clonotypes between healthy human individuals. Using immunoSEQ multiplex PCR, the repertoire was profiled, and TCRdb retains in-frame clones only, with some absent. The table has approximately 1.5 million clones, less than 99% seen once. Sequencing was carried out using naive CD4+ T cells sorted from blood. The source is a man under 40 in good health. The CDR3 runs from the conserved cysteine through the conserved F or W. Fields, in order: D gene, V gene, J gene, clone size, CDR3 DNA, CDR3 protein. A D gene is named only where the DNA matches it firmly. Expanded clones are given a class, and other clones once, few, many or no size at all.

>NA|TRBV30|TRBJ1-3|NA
TGTGCCTGGACAGGCTCTGGAAACACCATATATTTT
CAWTGSGNTIYF
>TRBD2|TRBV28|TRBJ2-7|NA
TGTGCCAGCAGTTTTGTTAGCGGGAGGGCCCCCTCCTACGAGCAGTACTTC
CASSFVSGRAPSYEQYF
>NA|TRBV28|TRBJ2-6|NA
TGTGCCAGCAAGGTTGCCGGGGACTCTGGGGCCAACGTCCTGACTTTC
CASKVAGDSGANVLTF
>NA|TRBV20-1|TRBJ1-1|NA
TGCAGTGCTCGGACCACTGAAGCTTTCTTT
CSARTTEAFF
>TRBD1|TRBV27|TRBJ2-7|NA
TGTGCCAGCAGTTCCACCGGGACAGGATCCTACGAGCAGTACTTC
CASSSTGTGSYEQYF
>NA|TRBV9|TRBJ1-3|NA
TGTGCCAGCAGCGTACTCCCGTCGGGCTCTGGAAACACCATATATTTT
CASSVLPSGSGNTIYF
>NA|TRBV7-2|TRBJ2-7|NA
TGTGCCAGCAGCCTGACGGTCTACGAGCAGTACTTC
CASSLTVYEQYF
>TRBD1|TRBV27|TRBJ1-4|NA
TGTGCCAGCAGCCGTGCAGGGGGAAGGGAAAAACTGTTTTTT
CASSRAGGREKLFF
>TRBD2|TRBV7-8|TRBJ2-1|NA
TGTGCCAGCAGCAAGGGACTAGCGGTCTACAATGAGCAGTTCTTC
CASSKGLAVYNEQFF
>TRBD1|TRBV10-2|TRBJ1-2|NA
TGCGCCAGCAGTGACAAACCGGGACAGGGATTTGGCTACACCTTC
CASSDKPGQGFGYTF
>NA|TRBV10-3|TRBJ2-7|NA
TGTGCCATCAGTGCCCCCCCAGGGGGGGGAGAGCAGTACTTC
CAISAPPGGGEQYF
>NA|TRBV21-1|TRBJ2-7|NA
TGTGCCAGCAGCCCACGTAGACTCGAGCAGTACTTC
CASSPRRLEQYF
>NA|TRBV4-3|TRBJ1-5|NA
TGCGCCAGCAGCCCCACGCCAGATCAGCCCCAGCATTTT
CASSPTPDQPQHF
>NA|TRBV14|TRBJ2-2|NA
TGTGCCAGCAGCCAAGAACGAGGCATAGCGTACACCGGGGAGCTGTTTTTT
CASSQERGIAYTGELFF
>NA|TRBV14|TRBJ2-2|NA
TGTGCCAGCAGCCTCGACACCGGGGAGCTGTTTTTT
CASSLDTGELFF
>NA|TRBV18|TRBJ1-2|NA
TGTGCCAGCTCACCACAACATTCTAACTATGGCTACACCTTC
CASSPQHSNYGYTF
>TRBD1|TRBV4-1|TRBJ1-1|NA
TGCGCCAGCAGCCCACAGGGGTTTGGCCAAACCACTGAAGCTTTCTTT
CASSPQGFGQTTEAFF
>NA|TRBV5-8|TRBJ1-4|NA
TGTGCCAGCAGCCGAAACCTACCGATTCGGGCGAATGAAAAACTGTTTTTT
CASSRNLPIRANEKLFF
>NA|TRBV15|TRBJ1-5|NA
TGTGCCACCAGCAGAGGGGCGGACAGTTATTCACAGCCCCAGCATTTT
CATSRGADSYSQPQHF
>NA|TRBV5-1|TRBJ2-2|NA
TGCGCCAGCAGCCTGGATAGGGAGACCGGGGAGCTGTTTTTT
CASSLDRETGELFF
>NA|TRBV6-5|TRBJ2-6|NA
TGTGCCAGCTCTACAGTCTCTGGGGCCAACGTCCTGACTTTC
CASSTVSGANVLTF
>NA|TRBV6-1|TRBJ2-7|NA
TGTGCCAGCAGAAGGACGTCAGCCTACGAGCAGTACTTC
CASRRTSAYEQYF
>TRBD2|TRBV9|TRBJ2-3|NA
TGTGCCAGCAGCGTAGTTAGCGGGAGAGGTGTAGGTACGCAGTATTTT
CASSVVSGRGVGTQYF
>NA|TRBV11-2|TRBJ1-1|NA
TGTGCCAGCAGCTACGATGGGGGGGGCACTGAAGCTTTCTTT
CASSYDGGGTEAFF
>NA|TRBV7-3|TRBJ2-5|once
TGTGCCAGCAGCTTAGTGGGGGGAGAGACCCAGTACTTC
CASSLVGGETQYF
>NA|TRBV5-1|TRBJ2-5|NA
TGCGCCAGCAGCTTGGAGGACCCACTCCGGGAGACCCAGTACTTC
CASSLEDPLRETQYF
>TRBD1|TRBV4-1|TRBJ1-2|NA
TGCGCCAGCAGCCAACTGGACAGGACTCGGGGGGGCTACACCTTC
CASSQLDRTRGGYTF
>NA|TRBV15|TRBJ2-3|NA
TGTGCCACCAGCAGAGGAACAGGCCGGGTGGGCACAGATACGCAGTATTTT
CATSRGTGRVGTDTQYF
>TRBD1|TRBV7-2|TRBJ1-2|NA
TGTGCCAGCAGCTTAAGATCCGGGACAGGGGTTAACTATGGCTACACCTTC
CASSLRSGTGVNYGYTF
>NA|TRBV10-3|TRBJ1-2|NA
TGTGCCATCAGTGCGCTGGGGGATGGCTACACCTTC
CAISALGDGYTF
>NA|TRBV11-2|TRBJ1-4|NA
TGTGCCAGCAGCACAGGACGGGGTACCTTACAAGGTTCTTCTGAAAAACTGTTTTTT
CASSTGRGTLQGSSEKLFF
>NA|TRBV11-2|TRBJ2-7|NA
TGTGCCAGCTCTACCCCTGGGGTCTACGAGCAGTACTTC
CASSTPGVYEQYF
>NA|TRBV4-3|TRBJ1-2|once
TGCGCCAGCAGCCCCACCGGGGGAATCTATGGCTACACCTTC
CASSPTGGIYGYTF
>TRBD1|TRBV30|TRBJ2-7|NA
TGTGCCTGGAGCTCGATGGGCAGGGGGTACGAGCAGTACTTC
CAWSSMGRGYEQYF
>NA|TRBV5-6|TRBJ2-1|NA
TGTGCCAGCAGCTTGCTTAATGAGCAGTTCTTC
CASSLLNEQFF
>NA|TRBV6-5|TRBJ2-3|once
TGTGCCAGCAACCCTAGGGGTGGCACAGATACGCAGTATTTT
CASNPRGGTDTQYF
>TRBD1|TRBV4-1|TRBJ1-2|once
TGCGCCAGCAGCCAGGCTGGACAGGGCGGATATGGCTACACCTTC
CASSQAGQGGYGYTF
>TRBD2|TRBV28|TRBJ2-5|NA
TGTGCCAGCTTTAGCGGGGGACGTCCCGATACCCAGTACTTC
CASFSGGRPDTQYF
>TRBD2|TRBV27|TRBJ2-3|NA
TGTGCCAGCAGTTTCAGACTAGCGGGAGGGCCAAACACAGATACGCAGTATTTT
CASSFRLAGGPNTDTQYF
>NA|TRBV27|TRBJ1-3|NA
TGTGCCAGCAGTTCAGGCCGCCACTCTGGAAACACCATATATTTT
CASSSGRHSGNTIYF
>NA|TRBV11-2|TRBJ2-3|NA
TGTGCCAGCAGCTTAGTTTCAGGTCGGGCAGATACGCAGTATTTT
CASSLVSGRADTQYF
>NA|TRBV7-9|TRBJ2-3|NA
TGTGCCAGCAGCTTGGTACCAGTGGGTACGCAGTATTTT
CASSLVPVGTQYF
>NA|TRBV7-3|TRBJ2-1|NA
TGTGCCAGCAGCTTAGTAGGGGGTCCGGGTCATGGCATCAATGAGCAGTTCTTC
CASSLVGGPGHGINEQFF
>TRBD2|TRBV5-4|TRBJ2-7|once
TGTGCCAGCAGCTTTGAGCTAGCGGGCCCCCGAGGCTACGAGCAGTACTTC
CASSFELAGPRGYEQYF
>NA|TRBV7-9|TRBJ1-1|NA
TGTGCCAGCAGCGGTCGGGGTGTGAACACTGAAGCTTTCTTT
CASSGRGVNTEAFF
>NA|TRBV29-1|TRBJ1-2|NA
TGCAGCGTTGAGGGCGTCCGCTATGGCTACACCTTC
CSVEGVRYGYTF
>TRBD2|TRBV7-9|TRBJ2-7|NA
TGTGCCAGCAGTTTAGGTGGGACTAGCGGGAGGACCCCTGCCTACGAGCAGTACTTC
CASSLGGTSGRTPAYEQYF
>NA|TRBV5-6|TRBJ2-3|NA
TGTGCCAGCAGCTTATACGGGACAATGGACACAGATACGCAGTATTTT
CASSLYGTMDTDTQYF
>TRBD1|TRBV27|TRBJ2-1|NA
TGTGCCAGCAGTTTAAGGGGGACAGTCTTCTTC
CASSLRGTVFF
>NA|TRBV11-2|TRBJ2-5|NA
TGTGCCAGCAGCGGAGGTCTACTGGGAGAGACCCAGTACTTC
CASSGGLLGETQYF
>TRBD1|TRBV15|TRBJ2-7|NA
TGTGCCACCAGGAGGGGAGACAGGGTTTTCCACGAGCAGTACTTC
CATRRGDRVFHEQYF
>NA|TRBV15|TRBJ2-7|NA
TGTGCCACCAGCAGGACAGGTGTTTCCTACGAGCAGTACTTC
CATSRTGVSYEQYF
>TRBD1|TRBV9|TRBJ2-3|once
TGTGCCAGCAGCCAGGGCAGGGGGCTGACAGATACGCAGTATTTT
CASSQGRGLTDTQYF
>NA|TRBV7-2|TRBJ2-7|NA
TGTGCCAGCAGCTTAGGGTTCCGGGACAACGAGCAGTACTTC
CASSLGFRDNEQYF